The T cell receptor (beta chain) described here comes from a study of blood T cells in healthy people across ages. Study-level points and caveats: Considered underestimates were the diversity estimates obtained from one million T cells. Roughly linearly, TCR beta diversity per million T cells fell as age increased.

Primers used in a second PCR of about 6 to 11 cycles were a sample-barcoded 5' primer and a J-beta primer mix. Tags on each cDNA molecule came from a template-switch adaptor with 12 random nucleotides. A single record per CDR3 protein comes from TCRdb applying MiXCR to the 5' RACE reads. The sample records nearly 1 million distinct CDR3 sequences, about 51% being singletons. This CDR3 comprises 14 residues. Per the germline V gene, CDR1 is SEHNR and CDR2 is FQNEAQ (reference sequence). Comments on this clonotype: Its antigen is unknown. The junction does not match germline at one end; this may be a read error.

The receptor was derived from a woman aged 55-75 years in good health. V and J are TRBV7-9 and TRBJ1-1; D unresolved. Sequencing was performed on blood. This chain's CDR3 is CASSLVGVNTEAFF. For the CDR3, the DNA is TGTGCCAGCAGTTTAGTTGGGGTGAACACTGAAGCTTTCTTT.